These 21 T cell receptor beta chains came from one sample sequenced in a study of blood T cell repertoires in COVID-19. This table comes from immunoSEQ multiplex PCR, and its TCRdb copy is limited to in-frame clones, with some not included. The sample lists 150,000 to 200,000 clones; roughly 83% were seen once. Sequencing input: peripheral blood. Receptors were obtained from a man aged 18 to 30 with active or convalescent COVID-19.

The rearrangement links TRBV4-1 to TRBJ2-1; 7 positions agree with TRBD2. The V gene end was trimmed by 8 bases and the J gene end by 6 bases; junction bases not matched to a gene: 7. This CDR3 spans 13 amino acids. The V gene's germline CDR1 is MGHRA and CDR2 YSYEKL. For the CDR3, the DNA is TGCGCCAGCGCCCGGGGGAGGGGCAATGAGCAGTTCTTC. It specifies CASARGRGNEQFF.

This clone has a handful of counts. V usage is TRBV3-1 (or the pseudogene TRBV3-2) and J usage is TRBJ1-6, with 8 bases lining up with TRBD1. The germline V gene encodes CDR1 LGHDT and CDR2 YNNKEL (reference sequence). V lost 1 base to trimming and J lost 8 bases; unmatched junction nucleotides: 13. The length of the CDR3 is 18 residues. Here the CDR3 reads CASSQAPKTGAGYSPLHF. The DNA of the CDR3 is TGTGCCAGCAGCCAAGCCCCAAAGACAGGGGCCGGTTATTCACCCCTCCACTTT.

This clone was observed once. The rearrangement links TRBV11-3 to TRBJ2-1; 9 nucleotides agree with TRBD1. In germline, CDR1 is SGHNT, CDR2 YENEEA. Trimming cost V 5 bases and J 4 bases; bases outside gene matches: 9. The CDR3 contains 16 residues. The CDR3 sequence: CASSPTGQGKYNEQFF. In DNA form, the CDR3 reads TGTGCCAGCAGCCCCACGGGACAGGGAAAATACAATGAGCAGTTCTTC.

This chain links TRBV19 with TRBJ2-2; 8 bases map to TRBD1. The J segment lost 5 bases and the V segment lost 7 bases, leaving 6 bases of the junction unmatched. This CDR3 has 14 amino acids. Germline-derived CDR1 and CDR2 are LNHDA and SQIVND (reference sequence). The CDR3 sequence: CASKRTGKTGELFF. DNA for the CDR3: TGTGCCAGTAAAAGGACAGGGAAAACCGGGGAGCTGTTTTTT.

This clone showed up just a few times. The genes are TRBV21-1 and TRBJ2-4; TRBD1, as called in the table, went unchecked against the DNA. TRBV21-1 is a listed pseudogene. The CDR3 has 11 amino acids. The CDR3 region is CARKGENIQYF. The CDR3 nucleotides read TGTGCCAGAAAAGGGGAAAACATTCAGTACTTC.

The chain carries TRBV20-1 and TRBJ2-3; possible D gene TRBD1, 5 bases. The CDR3 is 11 residues long. Germline V gene sequence: CDR1 DFQATT, CDR2 SNEGSKA (reference sequence). The V end was cut by 2 bases, the J end by 5 bases, with 5 bases between. The CDR3 bases are TGCAGTGCTAGAACAGGAGATACGCAGTATTTT. Translation gives CSARTGDTQYF.

The V and J genes are TRBV6-6 and TRBJ1-2; 9 nucleotides agree with TRBD1. There are 16 residues in the CDR3. Trimming cost V 7 bases and J 3 bases; bases outside gene matches: 12. Germline CDR1 reads MNHNY; CDR2 reads SVGAGI (reference sequence). The CDR3 spells CASTPVPTGGDYGYTF. In DNA form, the CDR3 reads TGTGCCAGCACCCCCGTCCCAACAGGGGGCGACTATGGCTACACCTTC.

The rearrangement links TRBV7-2 to TRBJ1-6; D possibly corresponds to TRBD1 (6 bases). The CDR3 totals 17 residues. Germline V gene data show CDR1 as SGHTA and CDR2 as FQGNSA. Trimming stripped 5 bases from V and 0 bases from J, with 14 bases between. In nucleotides, the CDR3 is TGTGCCAGCAGCCATGGACAGTTCAGCTCCTATAATTCACCCCTCCACTTT. Protein sequence: CASSHGQFSSYNSPLHF.

The rearrangement links TRBV3-1 (or the pseudogene TRBV3-2) to TRBJ1-3; D is uncertain. The ends were cut back, 5 bases at V and 0 bases at J, with 8 bases in the middle. Germline V gene data show CDR1 as LGHDT and CDR2 as YNNKEL (reference sequence). The CDR3 length is 14 residues. The DNA of the CDR3 is TGTGCCAGCAGCTTACAGAACTCTGGAAACACCATATATTTT. It is translated as CASSLQNSGNTIYF.

This chain links TRBV4-2 with TRBJ2-3; a possible D gene is TRBD1 (5 bases). With 8 bases removed from V and 0 bases from J, the gap between germline ends came to 12 bases. This CDR3 contains 14 residues. Germline assignment: CDR1 LGHNA and CDR2 YNFKEQ. The DNA of the CDR3 is TGTGCCAGCTATTCAGGGATGAGCACAGATACGCAGTATTTT. It translates to CASYSGMSTDTQYF.

The J gene is TRBJ1-4, the V gene TRBV7-9; D remains unclear. The CDR3 contains 14 residues. CDR1 is SEHNR and CDR2 is FQNEAQ in the germline V gene (reference sequence). V lost 4 bases and J lost 0, with 6 bases in between. CDR3 sequence: CASSSQTTNEKLFF. The CDR3 nucleotides read TGTGCCAGCAGCTCCCAGACAACTAATGAAAAACTGTTTTTT.

V is TRBV4-3 and J is TRBJ1-2, with 7 bases that match TRBD1. This CDR3 has 15 amino acids. Per germline, CDR1 LGHNA and CDR2 YSLEER. With 1 base clipped from V and 2 bases from J, the junction kept 4 bases outside the gene matches. The CDR3 nucleotides read TGCGCCAGCAGCCAAGCGGACAGGCCAAACTATGGCTACACCTTC. Translated, it gives CASSQADRPNYGYTF.

The chain combines TRBV24-1 with TRBJ2-5, with D hard to call. The V end lost 3 bases, the J end lost 5 bases, and 12 bases lay between the germline ends. This CDR3 is 14 amino acids long. Germline CDR1 is KGHDR and CDR2 is SFDVKD. The CDR3 bases are TGTGCCACCAGTGATACAGATCGAAGGGAGACCCAGTACTTC. Translated, it gives CATSDTDRRETQYF.

This clone appeared a few times. This chain uses TRBV6-5 with TRBJ1-2, with TRBD1 matching 10 bases. The CDR3 loop spans 16 amino acids. CDR1 is MNHEY and CDR2 is SVGAGI in the germline V gene. With V trimmed by 0 bases and J by 6 bases, 7 bases remained unmatched. This CDR3 reads CASSYSQGTGVDGYTF. CDR3 DNA sequence: TGTGCCAGCAGTTACTCGCAGGGGACAGGGGTTGATGGCTACACCTTC.

This chain uses TRBV2 with TRBJ1-2; 9 bases line up with TRBD1. CDR1 is SNHLY and CDR2 is FYNNEI in the germline V gene. V lost 11 bases, J lost 0 bases, and 13 bases stayed unmatched. This CDR3 spans 16 amino acids. The CDR3 loop is CARYRHGTGPNYGYTF. The CDR3 DNA sequence: TGTGCCCGATATCGTCACGGGACAGGGCCTAACTATGGCTACACCTTC.

This clone is a singleton in its sample. The CDR3, as DNA: TGTGCCAGCTCACCTGGCATTGGAGCACCTACTAACTATGGCTACACCTTC. Residues: CASSPGIGAPTNYGYTF. This rearrangement joins TRBV18 to TRBJ1-2; D gene unclear. CDR3 length: 17 amino acids. Germline V gives CDR1 KGHSH, CDR2 LQKENI. Trimming took 3 bases from V and 0 from J, leaving 17 bases between them.

This rearrangement joins TRBV7-3 to TRBJ2-1, with a weak D call TRBD2 (6 bases). The germline V gene has CDR1 SGHTA and CDR2 FQGTGA. Trimming pared 2 bases from V and 0 bases from J, leaving 14 bases between. There are 17 residues in the CDR3. CDR3 amino acids: CASSLRAGRSSYNEQFF. The CDR3 DNA reads as TGTGCCAGCAGCTTACGGGCGGGACGGAGCTCCTACAATGAGCAGTTCTTC.

The rearrangement links TRBV19 to TRBJ2-7; D uncertain. The V end was cut by 6 bases, the J end by 6 bases, with 15 bases between. Per the germline V gene, CDR1 is LNHDA and CDR2 is SQIVND (reference sequence). The CDR3 is 13 amino acids. The CDR3 loop is CASRGTAPTEQYF. The CDR3 DNA follows: TGTGCCAGTAGAGGCACAGCCCCTACCGAGCAGTACTTC.

The V and J genes are TRBV27 and TRBJ1-3, with 10 bases matching TRBD1. Trimming took 5 bases from V and 2 from J; bases not matched to a gene: 3. From germline, CDR1 is MNHEY and CDR2 SMNVEV (reference sequence). The CDR3 runs 15 residues. The CDR3 protein is CASSPGQGAGNTIYF. In DNA, the CDR3 is TGTGCCAGCAGTCCTGGACAGGGGGCTGGAAACACCATATATTTT.

This chain joins TRBV27 and TRBJ2-3, with a possible D match to TRBD2 (5 bases). Trimming removed 0 bases at V and 8 bases at J, with 12 bases between. This CDR3 has 14 amino acids. Germline CDR1 is MNHEY and CDR2 is SMNVEV (reference sequence). For the CDR3, the DNA is TGTGCCAGCAGTTTATCTGGTGGGAGAGGTACGCAGTATTTT. It is translated as CASSLSGGRGTQYF.

This chain links TRBV9 with TRBJ1-3; no definite D call. The V gene's germline CDR1 is SGDLS and CDR2 YYNGEE. The CDR3 contains 14 residues. V dropped 0 bases and J dropped 1 base, with 5 bases sitting between them. The CDR3 sequence: CASSVGMSGNTIYF. CDR3 nucleotide sequence: TGTGCCAGCAGCGTAGGTATGTCTGGAAACACCATATATTTT.